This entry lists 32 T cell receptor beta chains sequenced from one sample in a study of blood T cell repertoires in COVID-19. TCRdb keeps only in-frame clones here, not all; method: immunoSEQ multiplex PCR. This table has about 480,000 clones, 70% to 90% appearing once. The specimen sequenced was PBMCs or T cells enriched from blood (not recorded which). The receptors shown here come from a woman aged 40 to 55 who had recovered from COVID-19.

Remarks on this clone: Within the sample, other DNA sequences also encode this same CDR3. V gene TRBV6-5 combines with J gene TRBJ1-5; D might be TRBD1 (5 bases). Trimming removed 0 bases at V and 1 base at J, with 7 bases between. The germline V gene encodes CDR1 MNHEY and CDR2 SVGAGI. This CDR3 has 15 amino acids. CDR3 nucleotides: TGTGCCAGCAGTTACTCCCGACAGAGCAATCAGCCCCAGCATTTT. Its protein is CASSYSRQSNQPQHF.

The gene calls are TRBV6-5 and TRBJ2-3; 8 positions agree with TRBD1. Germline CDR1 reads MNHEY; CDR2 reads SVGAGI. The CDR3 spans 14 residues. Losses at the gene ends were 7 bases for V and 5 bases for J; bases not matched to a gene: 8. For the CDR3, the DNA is TGTGCCAGCACCTCGAGACAGGGGAAAGATACGCAGTATTTT. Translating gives CASTSRQGKDTQYF.

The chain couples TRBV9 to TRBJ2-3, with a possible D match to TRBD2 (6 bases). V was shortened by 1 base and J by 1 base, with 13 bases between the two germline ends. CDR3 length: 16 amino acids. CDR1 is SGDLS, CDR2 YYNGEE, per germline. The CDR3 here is CASSVLDYGGTDTQYF. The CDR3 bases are TGTGCCAGCAGCGTATTGGACTACGGGGGCACAGATACGCAGTATTTT.

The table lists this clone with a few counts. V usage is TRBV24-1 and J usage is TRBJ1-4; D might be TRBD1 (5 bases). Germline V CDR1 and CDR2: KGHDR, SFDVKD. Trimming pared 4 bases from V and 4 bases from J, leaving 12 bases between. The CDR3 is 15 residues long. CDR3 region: CATSEGTGINEKLFF. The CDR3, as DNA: TGTGCCACCAGTGAAGGAACAGGCATTAATGAAAAACTGTTTTTT.

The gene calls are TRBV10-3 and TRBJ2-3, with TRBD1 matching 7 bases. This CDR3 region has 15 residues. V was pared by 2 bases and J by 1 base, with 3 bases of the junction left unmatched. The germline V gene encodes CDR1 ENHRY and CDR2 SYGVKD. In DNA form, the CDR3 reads TGTGCCATCAGTGAGATGAGGGGGCGCACAGATACGCAGTATTTT. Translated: CAISEMRGRTDTQYF.

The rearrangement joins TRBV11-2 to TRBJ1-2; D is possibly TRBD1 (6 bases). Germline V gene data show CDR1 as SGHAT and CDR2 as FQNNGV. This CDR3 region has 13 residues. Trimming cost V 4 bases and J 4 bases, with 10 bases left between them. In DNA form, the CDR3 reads TGTGCCAGCAGCTCCACAGGGATCTATGGCTACACCTTC. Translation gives CASSSTGIYGYTF. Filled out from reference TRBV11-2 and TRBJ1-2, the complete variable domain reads EAGVAQSPRYKIIEKRQSVAFWCNPISGHATLYWYQQILGQGPKLLIQFQNNGVVDDSQLPKDRFSAERLKGVDSTLKIQPAKLEDSAVYLCASSSTGIYGYTFGSGTRLTVV.

For the CDR3, the DNA is TGTGCCAGCAGATTGGGGCTAGCGAACGAGCAGTACTTC. It translates to CASRLGLANEQYF. The V gene is TRBV6-5, the J gene TRBJ2-7; D possibly corresponds to TRBD2 (6 bases). CDR3 length equals 13 residues. The V gene's germline CDR1 is MNHEY and CDR2 SVGAGI. V lost 6 bases and J lost 5, with 14 bases in between.

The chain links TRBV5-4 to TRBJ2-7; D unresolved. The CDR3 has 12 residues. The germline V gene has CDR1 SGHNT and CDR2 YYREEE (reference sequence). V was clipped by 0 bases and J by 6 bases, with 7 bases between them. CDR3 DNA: TGTGCCAGCAGCTTGGATTATTCCGAGCAGTACTTC. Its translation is CASSLDYSEQYF.

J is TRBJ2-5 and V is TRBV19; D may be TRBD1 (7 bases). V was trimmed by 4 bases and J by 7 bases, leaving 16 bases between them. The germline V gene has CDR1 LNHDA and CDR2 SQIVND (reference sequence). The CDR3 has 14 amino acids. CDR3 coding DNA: TGTGCCAGTAGTAACCAGGGGGGAGCCGGGACCCAGTACTTC. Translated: CASSNQGGAGTQYF.

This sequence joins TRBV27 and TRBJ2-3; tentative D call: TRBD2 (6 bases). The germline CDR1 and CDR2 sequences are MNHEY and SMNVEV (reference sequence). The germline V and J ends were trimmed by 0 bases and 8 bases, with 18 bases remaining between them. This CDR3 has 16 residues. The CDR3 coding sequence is TGTGCCAGCAGTTTATCGGTTGGGGTGGAGACTAGTACGCAGTATTTT. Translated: CASSLSVGVETSTQYF.

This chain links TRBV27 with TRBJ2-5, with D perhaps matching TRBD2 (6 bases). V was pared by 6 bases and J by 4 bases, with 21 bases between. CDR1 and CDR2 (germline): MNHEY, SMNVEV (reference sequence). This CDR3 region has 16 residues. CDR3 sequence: CASSPLPRERGETQYF. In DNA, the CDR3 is TGTGCCAGCAGCCCTCTCCCCCGGGAGAGGGGAGAGACCCAGTACTTC.

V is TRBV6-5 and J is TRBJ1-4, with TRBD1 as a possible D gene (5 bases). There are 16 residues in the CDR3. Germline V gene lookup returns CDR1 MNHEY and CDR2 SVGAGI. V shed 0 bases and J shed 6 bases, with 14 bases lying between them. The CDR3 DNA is TGTGCCAGCAGTTACTCTAGCGTCGGAGGGGATGAAAAACTGTTTTTT. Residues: CASSYSSVGGDEKLFF.

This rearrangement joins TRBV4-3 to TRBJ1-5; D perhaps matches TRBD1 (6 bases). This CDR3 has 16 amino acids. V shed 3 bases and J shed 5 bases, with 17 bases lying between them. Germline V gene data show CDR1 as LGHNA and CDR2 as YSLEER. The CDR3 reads CASSQDVRGAHQPQHF. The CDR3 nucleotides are TGCGCCAGCAGCCAGGACGTTCGGGGGGCGCATCAGCCCCAGCATTTT.

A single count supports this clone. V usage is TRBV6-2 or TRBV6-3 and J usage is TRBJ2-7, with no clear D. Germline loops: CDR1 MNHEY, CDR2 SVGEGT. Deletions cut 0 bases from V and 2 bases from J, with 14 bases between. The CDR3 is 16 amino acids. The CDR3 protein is CASSYSNGYEPYEQYF. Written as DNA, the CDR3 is TGTGCCAGCAGTTACTCGAACGGGTACGAGCCCTACGAGCAGTACTTC.

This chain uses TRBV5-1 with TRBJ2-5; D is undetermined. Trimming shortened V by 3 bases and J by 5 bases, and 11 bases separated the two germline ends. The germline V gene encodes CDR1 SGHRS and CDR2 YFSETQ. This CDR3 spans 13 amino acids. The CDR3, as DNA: TGCGCCAGCAGCTCCGCCCCGAGGGAGACCCAGTACTTC. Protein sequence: CASSSAPRETQYF.

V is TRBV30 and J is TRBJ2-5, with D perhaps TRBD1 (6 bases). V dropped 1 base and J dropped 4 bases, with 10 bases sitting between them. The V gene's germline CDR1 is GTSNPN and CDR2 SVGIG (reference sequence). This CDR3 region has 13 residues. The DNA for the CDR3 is TGTGCCTGGAGTGGGGTAGGGGGAGAGACCCAGTACTTC. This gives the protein CAWSGVGGETQYF.

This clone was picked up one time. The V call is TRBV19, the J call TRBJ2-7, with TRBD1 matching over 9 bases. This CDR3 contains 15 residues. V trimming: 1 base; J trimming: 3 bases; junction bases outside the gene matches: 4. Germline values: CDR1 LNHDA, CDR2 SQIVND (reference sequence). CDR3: CASSIAGTGNYEQYF. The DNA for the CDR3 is TGTGCCAGTAGTATAGCCGGGACAGGGAACTACGAGCAGTACTTC.

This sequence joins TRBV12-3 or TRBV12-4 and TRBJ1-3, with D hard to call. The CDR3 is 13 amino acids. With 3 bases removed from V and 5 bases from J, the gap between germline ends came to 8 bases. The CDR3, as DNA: TGTGCCAGCAGTTTGGACGGGAGAAACACCATATATTTT. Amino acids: CASSLDGRNTIYF.

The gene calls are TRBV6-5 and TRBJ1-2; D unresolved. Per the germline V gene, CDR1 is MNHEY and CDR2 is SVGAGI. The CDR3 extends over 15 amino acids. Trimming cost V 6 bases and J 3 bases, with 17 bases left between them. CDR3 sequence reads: CASSQLRGVDYGYTF. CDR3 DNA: TGTGCCAGCAGCCAATTACGCGGGGTTGACTATGGCTACACCTTC.

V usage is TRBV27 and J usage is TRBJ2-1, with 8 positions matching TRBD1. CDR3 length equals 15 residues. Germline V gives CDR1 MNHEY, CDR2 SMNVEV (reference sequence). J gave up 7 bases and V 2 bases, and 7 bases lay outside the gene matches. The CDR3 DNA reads TGTGCCAGCAGTTTACGTCAGGGGGCTTTTAATGAGCAGTTCTTC. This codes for CASSLRQGAFNEQFF.

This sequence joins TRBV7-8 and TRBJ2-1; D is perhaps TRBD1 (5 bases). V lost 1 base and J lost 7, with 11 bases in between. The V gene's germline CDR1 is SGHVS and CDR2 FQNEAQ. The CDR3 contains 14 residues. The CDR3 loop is CASSLVQGWNEQFF. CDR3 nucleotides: TGTGCCAGCAGCTTAGTTCAGGGTTGGAATGAGCAGTTCTTC.

Written as DNA, the CDR3 is TGTGCCAGCAGCCCTCTCCCCGACATCGGAACTGAAGCTTTCTTT. Translating gives CASSPLPDIGTEAFF. The chain employs TRBV13 and TRBJ1-1; D gene unclear. Germline CDR1 reads PRHDT; CDR2 reads FYEKMQ (reference sequence). V lost 5 bases and J 5 bases, leaving 18 bases between the germline ends. The CDR3 extends over 15 amino acids.

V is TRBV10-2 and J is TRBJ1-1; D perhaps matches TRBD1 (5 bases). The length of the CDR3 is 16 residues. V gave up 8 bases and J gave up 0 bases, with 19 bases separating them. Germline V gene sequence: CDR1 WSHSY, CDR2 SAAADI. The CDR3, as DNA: TGCGCCAGCGACCCTCGATCGGACACCTTGAACACTGAAGCTTTCTTT. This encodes CASDPRSDTLNTEAFF.

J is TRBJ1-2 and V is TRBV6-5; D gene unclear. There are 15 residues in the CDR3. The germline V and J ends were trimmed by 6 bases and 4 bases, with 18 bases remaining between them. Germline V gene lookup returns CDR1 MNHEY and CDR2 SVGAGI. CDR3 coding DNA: TGTGCCAGCAGCTCCACCGCCGGAGTGGGCTATGGCTACACCTTC. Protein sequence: CASSSTAGVGYGYTF.

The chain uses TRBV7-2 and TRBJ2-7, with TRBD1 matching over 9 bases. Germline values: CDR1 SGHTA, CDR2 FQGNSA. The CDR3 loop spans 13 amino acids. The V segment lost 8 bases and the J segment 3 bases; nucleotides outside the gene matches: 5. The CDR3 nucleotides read TGTGCCAGCCAGCCGGGACAGGGCTACGAGCAGTACTTC. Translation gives CASQPGQGYEQYF.

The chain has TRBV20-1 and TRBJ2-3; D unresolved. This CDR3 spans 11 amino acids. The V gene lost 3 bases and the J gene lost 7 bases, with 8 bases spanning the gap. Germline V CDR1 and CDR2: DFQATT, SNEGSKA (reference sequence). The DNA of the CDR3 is TGCAGTGCTAGTACTTTAAATACGCAGTATTTT. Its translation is CSASTLNTQYF.

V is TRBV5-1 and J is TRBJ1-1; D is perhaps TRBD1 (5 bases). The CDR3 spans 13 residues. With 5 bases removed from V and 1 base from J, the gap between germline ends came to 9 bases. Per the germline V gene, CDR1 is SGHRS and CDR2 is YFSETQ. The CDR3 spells CASRRTGNTEAFF. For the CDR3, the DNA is TGCGCCAGCAGGCGTACAGGGAACACTGAAGCTTTCTTT.

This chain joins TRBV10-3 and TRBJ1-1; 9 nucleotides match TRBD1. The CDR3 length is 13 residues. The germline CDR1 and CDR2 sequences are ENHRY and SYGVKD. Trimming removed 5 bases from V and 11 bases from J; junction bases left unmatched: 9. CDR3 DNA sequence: TGTGCCATCAGTCCGACAGGGGGAAAGGACGCTTTCTTT. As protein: CAISPTGGKDAFF.

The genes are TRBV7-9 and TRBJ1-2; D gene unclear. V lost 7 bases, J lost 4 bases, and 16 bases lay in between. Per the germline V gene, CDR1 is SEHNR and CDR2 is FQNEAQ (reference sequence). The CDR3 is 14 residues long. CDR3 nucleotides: TGTGCCAGCACCAATGTCCCGGGATCCTATGGCTACACCTTC. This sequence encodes CASTNVPGSYGYTF. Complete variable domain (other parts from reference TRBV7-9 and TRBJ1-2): DTGVSQNPRHKITKRGQNVTFRCDPISEHNRLYWYRQTLGQGPEFLTYFQNEAQLEKSRLLSDRFSAERPKGSFSTLEIQRTEQGDSAMYLCASTNVPGSYGYTFGSGTRLTVV.

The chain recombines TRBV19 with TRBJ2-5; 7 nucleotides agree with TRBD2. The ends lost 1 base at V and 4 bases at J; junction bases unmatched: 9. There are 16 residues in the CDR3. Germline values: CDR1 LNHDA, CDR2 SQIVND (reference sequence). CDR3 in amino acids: CASSIGGRGSRETQYF. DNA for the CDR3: TGTGCCAGTAGTATAGGGGGGAGGGGTTCGCGAGAGACCCAGTACTTC.

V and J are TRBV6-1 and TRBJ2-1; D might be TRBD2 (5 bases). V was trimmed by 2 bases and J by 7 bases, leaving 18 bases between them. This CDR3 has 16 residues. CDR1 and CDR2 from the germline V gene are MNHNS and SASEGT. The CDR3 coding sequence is TGTGCCAGCAGTGAATGGAGCCCGGGATTGGGAAATGAGCAGTTCTTC. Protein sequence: CASSEWSPGLGNEQFF.

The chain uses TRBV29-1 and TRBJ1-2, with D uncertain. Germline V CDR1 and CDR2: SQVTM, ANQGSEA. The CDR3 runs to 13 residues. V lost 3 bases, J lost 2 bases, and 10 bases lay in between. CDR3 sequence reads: CSVEGGENYGYTF. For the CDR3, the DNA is TGCAGCGTTGAGGGAGGAGAAAACTATGGCTACACCTTC.